This T cell receptor beta chain was recorded in a study of blood T cells in healthy people across ages. The ends lost 7 bases at V and 3 bases at J; junction bases unmatched: 8. The CDR3 has 15 amino acids. Germline CDR1 is SQVTM and CDR2 is ANQGSEA. This clonotype was observed a few times. Sample-barcoded 5' priming and a J-beta primer mix drove a second PCR of about 6 to 12 cycles. MiXCR, applied by TCRdb to the 5' RACE reads, yields one record per CDR3 protein. This table has 850,000 or so distinct CDR3 sequences, more than 25% appearing once. This sequence originates from a woman older than 75 in good health. Sequencing was performed on blood. The chain uses TRBV29-1 and TRBJ2-2, with TRBD1 matching over 10 bases. The CDR3 coding sequence is TGCAGCGCCTCAACCGGGACAGGGGACACCGGGGAGCTGTTTTTT. Its translation is CSASTGTGDTGELFF.